What follows describes a single TCR beta chain. The sample holds a few counts of this clone. What this receptor recognizes is not known. No base qualities exist here, and no much larger clone lies one base off it. TCRbeta CDR3 regions were amplified from genomic DNA using the immunoSEQ Assay, a bias-controlled multiplex PCR. The published analysis was carried out like this. The number of nucleated cells in each sample was estimated by amplification of reference gene primers within the assay. To quantify the absolute abundance of each unique TCRbeta CDR3 rearrangement, sequence reads were collapsed and filtered. Productive Simpson clonality was computed per sample as the square root of Simpson's diversity index over productive rearrangements. In its TCRdb copy, this immuneACCESS table keeps in-frame sequences only and misses some clones. Where compared with another copy, unresolved V genes explain less than half of these, and the others have no known cause. V and J calls and clone size follow that table, whereas D and trimming were derived from the DNA. The table for this sample lists roughly 230,000 clones; about four fifths of them were counted only once. Jointly, the top ten make up under 5% of the sample.

This entry is derived from a study of blood T cell repertoires in COVID-19 (TCRdb year 2020). Notes on the research overall: Samples covering the acute and convalescent phases of COVID-19 were provided by collaborators in the United States, Italy and Spain. The repertoires were released in a freely available public database meant as a resource for research on the immune response to SARS-CoV-2. Where available, HLA class I and class II types were obtained from metadata supplied by the sample provider rather than from assay-based typing. Sample metadata almost always included a de-identified subject ID, COVID-19 status, age in years and sex. The prospective study material was composed of cDNA or gDNA derived from T cells, B-cell-depleted T cells, or PBMCs. Subjects who had been exposed to COVID-19, were actively infected with it, or had recovered from it provided the deeply sampled blood TCRbeta repertoires that made up the dataset. The samples were drawn from the first 160 participants of the ongoing ImmuneRACE study and from 1,254 subjects provided by 6 global collaborators. The full study reports these points: The quantity of clinical and demographic metadata differed by source and by participant and was supplied without curation.

CDR1 and CDR2, looked up from the germline V gene, are SGDLS and YYNGEE. Trimming accounts for 4 bases at V and 0 bases at J, while the number of junction bases matched to no gene is 7. Measured from the cysteine to the phenylalanine, the CDR3 is 17 residues long. The entry retains the CDR3 DNA only, 51 bases that are in frame from base 1. Whole blood was collected in K2EDTA tubes by collaborating institutions according to the institutions' own protocols. Collaborator samples were shipped for TCRbeta analysis as frozen whole blood, isolated PBMCs, or DNA extracted from either sample type. The specimen was peripheral blood. The TCR sequence derives from a man aged 45-65 years with active or convalescent COVID-19. Here the chain combines TRBV9 and TRBJ2-3; 11 of the junction bases match TRBD2. The DNA sequence follows: TGTGCCAGCAGCCCAGGTAGGACTAGCGGGAGCACAGATACGCAGTATTTT. This encodes CASSPGRTSGSTDTQYF.